The sequence of this T cell receptor (beta chain) was determined in a study of T cell responses to AZD1222 COVID-19 vaccine listed by TCRdb under 2021. Concerning the study at large: TCR sequencing covered approximately 230 trial participants: 207 given two doses of AZD1222 and 26 given two doses of MenACWY control vaccine. Trial participants were enrolled into age subgroups of 18-55, 56-69 and 70-plus years, which contained roughly 140, 27 and 60 TCR-sequenced participants, respectively.

The time point label for this specimen denotes: about 28 days (+/-7) after the second vaccine dose. AZD1222 recipients with second doses at about 4 weeks or about 12 weeks were pooled, because spike-specific TCR depth and breadth did not differ between schedules. Samples from vaccinated people were obtained from the UK trials COV001 and COV002, which included a single-blind randomized controlled phase 2/3 trial of AZD1222 (ChAdOx1 nCoV-19) in healthy adults. Trial participant PBMC samples were collected at day 0 and day 28 after the second dose for TCRbeta chain sequencing. Overall results and qualifications from the work: Because no samples from the day 14 peak response were available, repertoires could be characterized only after the peak T cell response. Conclusions about previously exposed vaccinees are limited, since just five or six AZD1222 recipients were seropositive for SARS-CoV-2 at baseline. A significant rise in spike-specific TCR breadth and depth was observed after two AZD1222 doses relative to day 0 and relative to MenACWY recipients. Reportedly, close to half of the unique spike-specific TCRs recognized epitopes lying outside the regions that are mutated in the B.1.351 and B.1.1.7 variants. Vaccine-associated CD4 TCRs spanned the whole spike protein, with dominant responses in regions 160-218 and 743-854. The 56-69-year group was small, and its depth increase did not reach significance, likely because of low power. Participants were mostly white British, with more females than males. The authors suggested clonal diversity may have been underestimated.

The CDR3 regions of human TCRbeta chains were analyzed by immunosequencing. In the authors' own workflow: TCRs in the repertoires were compared against a reference library of SARS-CoV-2-specific TCRs that had been generated with the MIRA antigen-specificity platform. Breadth meant the fraction of unique TCRs that were SARS-CoV-2-associated, whereas depth meant the fraction of total T cells that were SARS-CoV-2-associated. Each spike-specific TCR was assigned to its reactive spike region and to a CD4 or CD8 class using the MIRA data. Log10-transformed breadth and depth values were compared by one-way ANOVA with Sidak's multiple comparisons tests. TCRdb's version of the immuneACCESS table is confined to in-frame rearrangements and falls short of the full clone set. An unresolved V gene accounts for under half of the shortfall where checked; the remainder is of unknown origin. V, J and clone size are taken as reported in that table, and D and trimming were inferred from the DNA itself. This sample gives tens of thousands of clones in total; approximately 89% of them show up just once. The ten largest clones take up about 9.3% of the sample.

About this clone: Its antigen remains undetermined. No base-level quality is on record; no much larger clone is a single base apart.

CDR1 and CDR2 are read off the germline V gene (reference sequence) as LNHDA and SQIVND. V loses 10 bases, J loses 4 bases, and the germline ends lie 16 bases apart. The CDR3 numbers 14 residues from cysteine through phenylalanine. CDR3 DNA only is kept here, 42 bases in frame from base 1. The receptor's source is an adult who received the AZD1222 COVID-19 vaccine. The sequencing here drew on peripheral blood, taken 28 days after the second AZD1222 dose. This chain is built from TRBV19 and TRBJ2-2; tentative D gene TRBD2, with 5 bases matching. The encoded CDR3 is CATRPSRATGELFF. Here is the DNA: TGTGCCACCCGGCCTAGCCGGGCCACCGGGGAGCTGTTTTTT.